Below are 30 T cell receptor beta chains sequenced from a single sample in a study of vaccination effects on CD4 cells after COVID-19. The antigens for these receptors are not known. A roughly ten-day culture period preceded the isolation of CD4+ T cells. The method was immunoSEQ multiplex PCR; TCRdb's version includes in-frame clones alone and lacks a portion of them. The table has about 66,000 clones, approximately 70% seen once; the top ten hold approximately 24%. The sequencing here drew on CD4+ T cells from PBMCs cultured without peptide, taken before COVID-19 vaccination. The source is a human donor who had a prior SARS-CoV-2 infection.

This chain's CDR3 is CANSRGGHTDTQYF. The CDR3 DNA sequence: TGTGCCAACTCGAGGGGGGGGCACACAGATACGCAGTATTTT. The V call is TRBV5-6, the J call TRBJ2-3, with a tentative D call TRBD2 (7 bases). CDR3 length equals 14 residues. CDR1 and CDR2 (germline): SGHDT, YYEEEE. The ends were cut back, 9 bases at V and 2 bases at J, with 16 bases in the middle.

The rearrangement links TRBV7-9 to TRBJ2-7, with D perhaps matching TRBD2 (6 bases). The germline CDR1 and CDR2 sequences are SEHNR and FQNEAQ (reference sequence). The CDR3 is 14 residues long. Between the trimmed V and J ends, which lost 1 base and 4 bases, there was a span of 11 bases. The CDR3 DNA reads TGTGCCAGCAGCTTAGGCGGGACGTCTTACGAGCAGTACTTC. Translation: CASSLGGTSYEQYF. Supplemented by reference TRBV7-9 and TRBJ2-7, the full variable domain reads DTGVSQNPRHKITKRGQNVTFRCDPISEHNRLYWYRQTLGQGPEFLTYFQNEAQLEKSRLLSDRFSAERPKGSFSTLEIQRTEQGDSAMYLCASSLGGTSYEQYFGPGTRLTVT.

The J gene is TRBJ2-7, the V gene TRBV30; D might be TRBD2 (6 bases). V lost 0 bases, J lost 5 bases, and 8 bases lay in between. The CDR3 is made up of 12 amino acids. Looked up from germline, CDR1 is GTSNPN and CDR2 is SVGIG (reference sequence). The CDR3 loop is CAWSVGGHEQYF. CDR3 DNA: TGTGCCTGGAGTGTCGGGGGTCACGAGCAGTACTTC. The whole variable domain, remainder taken from reference TRBV30 and TRBJ2-7, is SQTIHQWPATLVQPVGSPLSLECTVEGTSNPNLYWYRQAAGRGLQLLFYSVGIGQISSEVPQNLSASRPQDRQFILSSKKLLLSDSGFYLCAWSVGGHEQYFGPGTRLTVT.

This chain connects TRBV3-1 (or the pseudogene TRBV3-2) to TRBJ1-2; no reliable D call. The V gene's germline CDR1 is LGHDT and CDR2 YNNKEL (reference sequence). The CDR3 is made up of 16 amino acids. V lost 1 base and J lost 4, with 16 bases in between. CDR3 residues: CASSQVGRGGGYGYTF. For the CDR3, the DNA is TGTGCCAGCAGCCAAGTGGGCCGGGGTGGTGGCTATGGCTACACCTTC.

V gene TRBV9 combines with J gene TRBJ1-6; TRBD1 aligns across 11 bases. V shed 0 bases and J 8 bases; nucleotides not matched to a gene: 1. Germline lookup yields CDR1 SGDLS and CDR2 YYNGEE. The CDR3 length is 15 residues. This chain's CDR3 is CASSVGGQGDSPLHF. The CDR3 DNA is TGTGCCAGCAGCGTAGGGGGACAGGGGGATTCACCCCTCCACTTT.

This clone was recorded a few times. The chain combines TRBV12-3 or TRBV12-4 with TRBJ2-7; D is unresolved. V shed 3 bases and J shed 0 bases, with 6 bases lying between them. The length of the CDR3 is 13 residues. The CDR3 protein is CASSFVPSYEQYF. The CDR3, as DNA: TGTGCCAGCAGTTTTGTTCCCTCCTACGAGCAGTACTTC.

The chain is built from TRBV6-2 or TRBV6-3 and TRBJ1-5; possible D gene TRBD1, 6 bases. Trimming took 5 bases from V and 4 from J, leaving 12 bases between them. Germline V gene lookup returns CDR1 MNHEY and CDR2 SVGEGT. This CDR3 region has 14 residues. CDR3 amino acids: CASSGTNFNQPQHF. The CDR3 DNA follows: TGTGCCAGCAGTGGGACAAATTTTAATCAGCCCCAGCATTTT.

The sample holds a few counts of this clone. This rearrangement joins TRBV28 to TRBJ2-3; the D is unclear. The CDR3 length is 14 residues. V lost 5 bases to trimming and J lost 2 bases, with 11 bases between them. The V gene's germline CDR1 is MDHEN and CDR2 SYDVKM. CDR3 region: CASSLSTYTDTQYF. In DNA, the CDR3 is TGTGCCAGCAGTCTCTCCACATACACAGATACGCAGTATTTT.

This clone was seen only once. V gene TRBV9 combines with J gene TRBJ2-3; TRBD2 matches 13 bases. The germline gives CDR1 SGDLS, CDR2 YYNGEE. The CDR3 totals 19 residues. V trimming: 0 bases; J trimming: 1 base; junction bases outside the gene matches: 8. The CDR3 is CASSVGPGLAGKRTDTQYF. The CDR3 DNA reads as TGTGCCAGCAGCGTAGGGCCGGGACTAGCGGGAAAACGCACAGATACGCAGTATTTT.

The rearrangement joins TRBV4-2 to TRBJ2-3; no definite D call. The V end was cut by 7 bases, the J end by 0 bases, with 14 bases between. The CDR3 contains 15 residues. CDR1 and CDR2 from the germline V gene are LGHNA and YNFKEQ. CDR3 loop: CASKGGPASTDTQYF. CDR3 nucleotide sequence: TGTGCCAGCAAGGGCGGCCCCGCTAGCACAGATACGCAGTATTTT.

The table lists this clone with a few counts. CDR3 bases: TGTGCCAGCAAGAGGCTAGCGGGGGACACAGATACGCAGTATTTT. The encoded protein is CASKRLAGDTDTQYF. The chain links TRBV27 to TRBJ2-3; 10 bases fit TRBD2. The junction had 6 bases not matched to a gene; V was cut back by 7 bases and J by 2 bases. Germline CDR1 MNHEY, CDR2 SMNVEV (reference sequence). The CDR3 is 15 amino acids.

The chain recombines TRBV11-2 with TRBJ2-7, with D unclear. Germline CDR1 SGHAT, CDR2 FQNNGV. The CDR3 sequence is 13 residues long. V lost 1 base and J 0 bases, leaving 4 bases between the germline ends. The DNA for the CDR3 is TGTGCCAGCAGCTTAGTAAGCTCCTACGAGCAGTACTTC. It yields the protein CASSLVSSYEQYF.

This rearrangement joins TRBV24-1 to TRBJ2-5; 9 nucleotides align to TRBD2. The germline V gene has CDR1 KGHDR and CDR2 SFDVKD. V shed 9 bases, J shed 1 base, and the junction held 5 bases outside the gene matches. CDR3 length: 14 amino acids. The chain's CDR3 is CATAASGAQETQYF. The CDR3 nucleotides read TGTGCCACCGCAGCTAGCGGGGCCCAAGAGACCCAGTACTTC.

Remarks on this clone: Germline and junction disagree at one end, which may indicate a read error. V usage is TRBV9 and J usage is TRBJ1-2; D not resolved. CDR3 length equals 14 residues. Germline V gene data show CDR1 as SGDLS and CDR2 as YYNGEE. The CDR3 region is CASRSTSTAGGYTF. The CDR3 bases are TGTGCAAGCAGGTCGACTTCCACCGCCGGTGGCTACACCTTC.

This chain connects TRBV6-4 to TRBJ1-1, with 7 positions matching TRBD1. The V and J ends lost 2 bases and 1 base, in that order; junction bases with no gene match: 7. Looked up from germline, CDR1 is MRHNA and CDR2 is SNTAGT. The CDR3 has 16 residues. CDR3 coding DNA: TGTGCCAGCAGTGACGACTGGGACAGCCAGAACACTGAAGCTTTCTTT. This encodes CASSDDWDSQNTEAFF.

V is TRBV5-1 and J is TRBJ2-2; 7 nucleotides align to TRBD1. V shed 4 bases and J 0 bases; nucleotides not matched to a gene: 3. Per the germline V gene, CDR1 is SGHRS and CDR2 is YFSETQ. This CDR3 has 15 amino acids. The CDR3 is CASSPDRPNTGELFF. CDR3 nucleotide sequence: TGCGCCAGCAGCCCGGACAGGCCGAACACCGGGGAGCTGTTTTTT.

The chain links TRBV12-3 or TRBV12-4 to TRBJ2-3, with D unresolved. The CDR3 is made up of 12 amino acids. Trimming pared 3 bases from V and 1 base from J, leaving 2 bases between. The CDR3 protein is CASSFGTDTQYF. The CDR3 region has the DNA TGTGCCAGCAGTTTTGGCACAGATACGCAGTATTTT.

The chain couples TRBV15 to TRBJ2-3; D unclear. The germline V gene encodes CDR1 LNHNV and CDR2 YYDKDF (reference sequence). The CDR3 contains 14 residues. The ends were cut back, 2 bases at V and 7 bases at J, with 13 bases in the middle. The CDR3 DNA sequence: TGTGCCACCAGCAGACCCCGAATAGGGAATACGCAGTATTTT. This translates into CATSRPRIGNTQYF. The variable domain in full, completed from reference TRBV15 and TRBJ2-3, reads DAMVIQNPRYQVTQFGKPVTLSCSQTLNHNVMYWYQQKSSQAPKLLFHYYDKDFNNEADTPDNFQSRRPNTSFCFLDIRSPGLGDTAMYLCATSRPRIGNTQYFGPGTRLTVL.

This chain links TRBV7-2 with TRBJ1-2; TRBD1 matches at 9 bases. Germline trimming cut 7 bases from V and 3 bases from J; bases unmatched to any gene: 3. Looked up from germline, CDR1 is SGHTA and CDR2 is FQGNSA. The CDR3 is 13 amino acids. The CDR3 is CASKQGADYGYTF. CDR3 nucleotides: TGTGCCAGCAAACAGGGGGCTGACTATGGCTACACCTTC.

The rearrangement links TRBV7-2 to TRBJ2-3; TRBD2 matches 8 bases. Trimming took 1 base from V and 6 from J; bases not matched to a gene: 9. Looked up from germline, CDR1 is SGHTA and CDR2 is FQGNSA. The CDR3 runs to 16 residues. In nucleotides, the CDR3 is TGTGCCAGCAGCTTAGAGTCCCGGGGGGGCGCGGATACGCAGTATTTT. Protein sequence: CASSLESRGGADTQYF.

A single count supports this clone. J is TRBJ2-7 and V is TRBV20-1; D could derive from TRBD1 or TRBD2 (5 bases each). Trimming took 8 bases from V and 6 from J, leaving 11 bases between them. The CDR3 runs to 10 residues. Germline V lookup: CDR1 DFQATT, CDR2 SNEGSKA (reference sequence). The CDR3 loop is CSWGRREQYF. CDR3 nucleotide sequence: TGCAGTTGGGGACGGCGCGAGCAGTACTTC.

The CDR3 nucleotides read TGTGCCAGCAGATCGGCCGGGGAGCTGTTTTTT. Protein product: CASRSAGELFF. The chain combines TRBV7-9 with TRBJ2-2; D gene uncertain. The CDR3 covers 11 residues. V was trimmed by 6 bases and J by 6 bases, leaving 5 bases between them. CDR1 and CDR2 from the germline V gene are SEHNR and FQNEAQ (reference sequence).

V usage is TRBV5-6 and J usage is TRBJ1-6; D is unresolved. The V end lost 0 bases, the J end lost 10 bases, and 26 bases lay between the germline ends. The CDR3 spans 19 residues. From germline, CDR1 is SGHDT and CDR2 YYEEEE. CDR3 DNA sequence: TGTGCCAGCAGCTTGGGTGCGGGTGAGAGGGAGTGGGCCGGCTCACCCCTCCACTTT. Translation: CASSLGAGEREWAGSPLHF.

The table lists this clone with a count of one. V usage is TRBV10-3 and J usage is TRBJ1-4; TRBD1 is a possible D gene (6 bases). V was trimmed by 10 bases and J by 0 bases, leaving 18 bases between them. This CDR3 comprises 16 residues. Germline values: CDR1 ENHRY, CDR2 SYGVKD. This CDR3 is CATNRGGPTTNEKLFF. DNA for the CDR3: TGTGCCACCAACCGGGGGGGCCCTACAACTAATGAAAAACTGTTTTTT.

The gene calls are TRBV6-5 and TRBJ2-1; the match to TRBD1 covers 11 bases. The CDR3 runs to 15 residues. From germline, CDR1 is MNHEY and CDR2 SVGAGI. The J segment lost 3 bases and the V segment lost 6 bases, leaving 4 bases of the junction unmatched. CDR3 in DNA: TGTGCCAGCAGCTCCGGGACAGGGGGCTACAATGAGCAGTTCTTC. Translating it yields CASSSGTGGYNEQFF.

V and J are TRBV28 and TRBJ2-1, with 8 bases matching TRBD1. Losses at the gene ends were 6 bases for V and 2 bases for J; bases not matched to a gene: 9. CDR3 size: 16 residues. Germline V gene data show CDR1 as MDHEN and CDR2 as SYDVKM. Here the CDR3 reads CASRKGQASTYNEQFF. The CDR3 DNA reads TGTGCCAGCAGGAAGGGACAGGCCTCGACCTACAATGAGCAGTTCTTC.

The chain links TRBV9 to TRBJ2-3; D is unresolved. V shed 1 base and J shed 0 bases, with 12 bases lying between them. This CDR3 is 16 amino acids long. Germline V gives CDR1 SGDLS, CDR2 YYNGEE. The CDR3 coding sequence is TGTGCCAGCAGCGTAATGGACCATTCTAGCACAGATACGCAGTATTTT. It codes for CASSVMDHSSTDTQYF.

The J gene is TRBJ2-6, the V gene TRBV5-1, with 8 nucleotides matching TRBD1. Per germline, CDR1 SGHRS and CDR2 YFSETQ. The CDR3 extends over 21 amino acids. V was clipped by 1 base and J by 2 bases; unmatched bases: 17. The CDR3 DNA follows: TGCGCCAGCAGCTTGCCCCTCACCAGAGACAGGGGCGGCACTGGGGCCAACGTCCTGACTTTC. This translates into CASSLPLTRDRGGTGANVLTF.

This clone was recorded at least ten times. The J gene is TRBJ2-1, the V gene TRBV6-6; TRBD2 matches at 7 bases. Germline CDR1 is MNHNY and CDR2 is SVGAGI (reference sequence). CDR3 length: 15 residues. Trimming removed 0 bases from V and 7 bases from J; junction bases left unmatched: 6. Here the CDR3 DNA reads TGTGCCAGCAGTTACTCTTCGGGGGGAGGAAATGAGCAGTTCTTC. It yields the protein CASSYSSGGGNEQFF.

The chain joins TRBV7-2 to TRBJ1-4; a weak D match, TRBD1 (5 bases). The ends were cut back, 2 bases at V and 8 bases at J, with 15 bases in the middle. CDR3 length equals 15 residues. CDR1 and CDR2 (germline): SGHTA, FQGNSA. The CDR3 loop reads CASSLLAGVGEKLFF. The CDR3 DNA sequence: TGTGCCAGCAGCTTACTGGCGGGGGTTGGGGAAAAACTGTTTTTT.